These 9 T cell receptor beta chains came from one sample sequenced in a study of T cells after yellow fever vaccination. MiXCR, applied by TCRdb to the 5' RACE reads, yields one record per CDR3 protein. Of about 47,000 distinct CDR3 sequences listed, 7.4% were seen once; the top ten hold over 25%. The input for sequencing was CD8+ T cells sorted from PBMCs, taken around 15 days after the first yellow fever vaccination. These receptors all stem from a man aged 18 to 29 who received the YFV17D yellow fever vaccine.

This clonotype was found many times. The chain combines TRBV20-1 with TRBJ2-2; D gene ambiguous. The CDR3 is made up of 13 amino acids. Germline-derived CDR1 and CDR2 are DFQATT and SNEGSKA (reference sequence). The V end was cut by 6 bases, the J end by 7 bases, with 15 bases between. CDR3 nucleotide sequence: TGCAGTGCCCCCTGGTCAGTGGGCGGGGAGCTGTTTTTT. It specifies CSAPWSVGGELFF.

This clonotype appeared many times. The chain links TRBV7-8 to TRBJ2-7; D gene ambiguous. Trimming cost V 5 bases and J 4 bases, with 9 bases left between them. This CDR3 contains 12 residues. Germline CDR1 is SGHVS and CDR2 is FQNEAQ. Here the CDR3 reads CASSPQTYEQYF. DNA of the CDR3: TGTGCCAGCAGCCCACAGACGTACGAGCAGTACTTC.

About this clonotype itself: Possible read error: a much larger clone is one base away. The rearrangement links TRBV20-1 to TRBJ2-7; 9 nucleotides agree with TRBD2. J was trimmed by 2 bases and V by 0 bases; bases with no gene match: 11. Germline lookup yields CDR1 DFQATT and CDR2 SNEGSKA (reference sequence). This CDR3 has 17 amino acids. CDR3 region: CSARELGLAGRTYEQYF. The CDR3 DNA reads TGCAGTGCTAGAGAGTTAGGCCTAGCGGGGAGAACCTACGAGCAGTACTTC.

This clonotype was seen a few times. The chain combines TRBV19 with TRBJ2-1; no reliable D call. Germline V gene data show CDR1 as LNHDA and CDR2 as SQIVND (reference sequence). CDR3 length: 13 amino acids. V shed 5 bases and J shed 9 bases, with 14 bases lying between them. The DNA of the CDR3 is TGTGCCAGTAGTGTGTGGTCGGCCGGTGAGCAGTTCTTC. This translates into CASSVWSAGEQFF.

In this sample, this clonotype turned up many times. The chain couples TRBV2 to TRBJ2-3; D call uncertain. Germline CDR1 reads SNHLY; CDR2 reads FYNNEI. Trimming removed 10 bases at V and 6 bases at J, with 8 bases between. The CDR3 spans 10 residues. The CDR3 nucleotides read TGTGCCACCCCGACCGATACGCAGTATTTT. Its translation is CATPTDTQYF. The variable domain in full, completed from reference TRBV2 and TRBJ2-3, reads EPEVTQTPSHQVTQMGQEVILRCVPISNHLYFYWYRQILGQKVEFLVSFYNNEISEKSEIFDDQFSVERPDGSNFTLKIRSTKLEDSAMYFCATPTDTQYFGPGTRLTVL.

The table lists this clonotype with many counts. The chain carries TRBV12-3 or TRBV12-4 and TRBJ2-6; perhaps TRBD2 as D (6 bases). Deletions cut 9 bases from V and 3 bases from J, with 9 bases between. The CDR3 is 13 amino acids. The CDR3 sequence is CASKGLGANVLTF. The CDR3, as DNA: TGTGCCAGTAAGGGACTTGGGGCCAACGTCCTGACTTTC.

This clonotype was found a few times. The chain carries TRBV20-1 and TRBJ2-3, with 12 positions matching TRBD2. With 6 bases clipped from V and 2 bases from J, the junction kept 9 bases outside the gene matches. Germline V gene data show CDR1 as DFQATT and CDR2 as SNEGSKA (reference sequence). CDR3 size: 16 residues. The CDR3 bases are TGCAGTGCCCCGATCCGGACTAGCGGGATCACAGATACGCAGTATTTT. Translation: CSAPIRTSGITDTQYF.

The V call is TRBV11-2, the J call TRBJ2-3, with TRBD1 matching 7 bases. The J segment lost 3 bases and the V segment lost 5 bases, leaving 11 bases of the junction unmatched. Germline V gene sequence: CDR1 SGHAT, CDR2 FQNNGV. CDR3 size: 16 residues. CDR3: CASSLIDRAETDTQYF. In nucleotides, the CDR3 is TGTGCCAGCAGCCTAATAGACAGGGCCGAAACAGATACGCAGTATTTT.

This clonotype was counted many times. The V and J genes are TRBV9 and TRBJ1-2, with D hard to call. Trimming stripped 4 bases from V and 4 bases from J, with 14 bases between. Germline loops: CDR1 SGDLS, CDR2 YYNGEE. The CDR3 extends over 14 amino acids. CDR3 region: CASSPKGRGYGYTF. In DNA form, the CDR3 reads TGTGCCAGCAGCCCAAAGGGTCGTGGCTATGGCTACACCTTC.